The subject of this entry is one T cell receptor beta chain. The target antigen is unknown. This specimen comes from a study of cytomegalovirus exposure and HLA in healthy donors. Study details: Genotyping of more than 300 donors showed that 70% to 90% belonged to the Caucasian-associated ancestry cluster.

60 Vbeta and 13 Jbeta primers were used in PCR. The table came from immunoSEQ multiplex PCR; TCRdb's copy has only in-frame clones and leaves some out. The sample gives about 150,000 clones, 70% to 80% of which show up once; roughly 4.2% is in the top ten. The CDR3 is 13 amino acids. The trim removed 8 bases at V and 2 bases at J, leaving 3 bases unmatched. CDR1 is WNHNN, CDR2 SYGVQD, per germline (reference sequence). General study results and limits: Overall, approximately 180 TCR beta chains were annotated as cytomegalovirus-associated.

The material sequenced was PBMCs. This TCR was sampled from a woman aged 40 to 50 in good health and CMV-seronegative. This chain uses TRBV10-1 with TRBJ1-5; 7 nucleotides agree with TRBD1. The CDR3 reads CASRTGGNQPQHF. In DNA form, the CDR3 reads TGCGCCAGCCGGACAGGCGGCAATCAGCCCCAGCATTTT.